This TCR beta chain was identified during a study of OX40 agonist ivuxolimab in advanced cancers. Study context: The study treated patients with ivuxolimab, an agonistic anti-OX40 (CD134) antibody. Patients were around 83% male with ages roughly 20 to 90, mean roughly 64. Partial responses, seen in three patients, involved one hepatocellular carcinoma and two cutaneous melanomas. Notes on the study in general: Dose levels from 0.1 to 3.0 mg/kg saw CD4+ and CD8+ blood T cells expand clonally by week 6.

Trimming cost V 1 base and J 1 base, with 12 bases left between them. Germline V gene lookup returns CDR1 MGHRA and CDR2 YSYEKL. This CDR3 contains 16 residues. The data were produced by immunoSEQ multiplex PCR, yet TCRdb's version contains in-frame clones alone and is incomplete. In the table there are fewer than 80,000 clones, more than 65% of which are singletons. Of note for this clone: Its antigen is unidentified.

Sequencing was performed on CD4+ or CD8+ T cells sorted from blood, taken in a trial of the OX40 agonist ivuxolimab. The source is an adult with an advanced solid tumor such as melanoma, head and neck, liver or kidney cancer. The rearrangement links TRBV4-1 to TRBJ2-3; possible D gene TRBD2, 6 bases. The DNA for the CDR3 is TGCGCCAGCAGCCAAGTCCGGGACTTACGCACAGATACGCAGTATTTT. It encodes CASSQVRDLRTDTQYF.